The 24 T cell receptor beta chains given below trace back to one sample, sequenced in a study of CD8 T cells in ankylosing spondylitis. The study's findings and limits: Apparently characteristic of ankylosing spondylitis blood was a TCR beta motif (fewer than ten highly homologous variants).

What these receptors recognize is not known. TCRdb analysed the 5' RACE reads with MiXCR anew, one entry per CDR3 protein. This sample carries approximately 540,000 distinct CDR3 sequences, about an eighth of them seen once, and the ten largest clones take approximately 7%. The sequenced sample was blood, either unsorted or a sorted T cell fraction (not recorded which). The receptors originated from a male donor with ankylosing spondylitis.

This clonotype was recorded a few times. The chain uses TRBV6-5 and TRBJ2-3, with D uncertain. Deletions cut 7 bases from V and 1 base from J, with 24 bases between. This CDR3 comprises 18 residues. Germline CDR1 reads MNHEY; CDR2 reads SVGAGI. CDR3 nucleotide sequence: TGTGCCAGCACTTGGCCGGTCATAATCGGGCAGCGCACAGATACGCAGTATTTT. Its protein product is CASTWPVIIGQRTDTQYF.

This clonotype was observed a few times. The chain combines TRBV11-2 with TRBJ2-1; D unclear. Trimming cost V 0 bases and J 0 bases, with 6 bases left between them. The CDR3 loop spans 15 amino acids. CDR1 and CDR2 (germline): SGHAT, FQNNGV. CDR3 residues: CASSLDHYSYNEQFF. CDR3 nucleotide sequence: TGTGCCAGCAGCTTAGACCATTACTCCTACAATGAGCAGTTCTTC.

This clonotype has more than one count but fewer than ten. The chain employs TRBV20-1 and TRBJ2-1; D not certain. Germline values: CDR1 DFQATT, CDR2 SNEGSKA (reference sequence). The CDR3 has 14 residues. Trimming removed 6 bases at V and 5 bases at J, with 17 bases between. CDR3 residues: CSALAWARHNEQFF. CDR3 nucleotides: TGCAGTGCCCTTGCATGGGCTCGACACAATGAGCAGTTCTTC.

The chain recombines TRBV5-6 with TRBJ2-1; TRBD2 is a possible D gene (6 bases). V lost 7 bases, J lost 0 bases, and 17 bases lay in between. Looked up from germline, CDR1 is SGHDT and CDR2 is YYEEEE. This CDR3 is built from 16 residues. CDR3 sequence (DNA): TGTGCCAGCCTAGGCGGGATAACAAGCTCCTACAATGAGCAGTTCTTC. It encodes CASLGGITSSYNEQFF.

This clonotype has only a few counts. The chain combines TRBV2 with TRBJ2-3; D ambiguous. Looked up from germline, CDR1 is SNHLY and CDR2 is FYNNEI. V was pared by 3 bases and J by 5 bases, with 6 bases between. The CDR3 runs 12 residues. The CDR3 DNA reads as TGTGCCAGCAGTGATAATGGAGATACGCAGTATTTT. Residues: CASSDNGDTQYF.

This chain links TRBV27 with TRBJ1-4, with 7 bases identical to TRBD1. The J segment lost 10 bases and the V segment lost 7 bases, leaving 9 bases of the junction unmatched. The CDR3 is 13 residues long. Germline V gives CDR1 MNHEY, CDR2 SMNVEV (reference sequence). CDR3 amino acids: CASTGTAGGKLFF. DNA for the CDR3: TGTGCCAGCACCGGGACAGCAGGCGGAAAACTGTTTTTT.

This clonotype was seen at least ten times. The chain employs TRBV12-3 or TRBV12-4 and TRBJ2-3; 14 bases match TRBD2. V lost 6 bases to trimming and J lost 5 bases; unmatched junction nucleotides: 4. CDR3 length: 15 residues. The CDR3 loop reads CASRGTSGREDTQYF. The CDR3 bases are TGTGCCAGCAGAGGGACTAGCGGGAGAGAAGATACGCAGTATTTT.

This clonotype was seen a handful of times. The chain links TRBV29-1 to TRBJ1-1, with TRBD1 matching 10 bases. Losses at the gene ends were 4 bases for V and 6 bases for J; bases not matched to a gene: 8. Germline loops: CDR1 SQVTM, CDR2 ANQGSEA. The CDR3 contains 14 residues. CDR3 amino acids: CSVVSTGGSPEAFF. The CDR3 DNA is TGCAGCGTTGTCTCGACAGGGGGCTCCCCTGAAGCTTTCTTT.

This rearrangement joins TRBV3-1 to TRBJ1-1; D is perhaps TRBD1 (5 bases). V dropped 2 bases and J dropped 1 base, with 11 bases sitting between them. From germline, CDR1 is LGHDT and CDR2 YNNKEL (reference sequence). CDR3 length: 15 residues. DNA of the CDR3: TGTGCCAGCAGCCAAAAGTGGGACGGGAACACTGAAGCTTTCTTT. Its protein product is CASSQKWDGNTEAFF.

The J gene is TRBJ2-1, the V gene TRBV29-1; TRBD1 or TRBD2 may be the D gene (6 bases each). Germline CDR1 is SQVTM and CDR2 is ANQGSEA. V lost 4 bases and J 7 bases, leaving 14 bases between the germline ends. This CDR3 comprises 13 residues. The CDR3 is CSVAEGGGNEQFF. CDR3 DNA: TGCAGCGTTGCGGAGGGGGGAGGAAATGAGCAGTTCTTC.

The V call is TRBV7-2, the J call TRBJ1-5, with D unclear. This CDR3 has 13 amino acids. The germline gives CDR1 SGHTA, CDR2 FQGNSA. The V gene lost 5 bases and the J gene lost 3 bases, with 8 bases spanning the gap. This CDR3 is CASSPGYNQPQHF. CDR3 coding DNA: TGTGCCAGCAGCCCTGGATACAATCAGCCCCAGCATTTT. Full variable domain (rest looked up from reference TRBV7-2 and TRBJ1-5): GAGVSQSPSNKVTEKGKDVELRCDPISGHTALYWYRQSLGQGLEFLIYFQGNSAPDKSGLPSDRFSAERTGGSVSTLTIQRTQQEDSAVYLCASSPGYNQPQHFGDGTRLSIL.

At least ten counts were recorded for this clonotype. The J gene is TRBJ2-1, the V gene TRBV5-1; 9 bases map to TRBD1. V lost 0 bases, J lost 4 bases, and 2 bases stayed unmatched. Germline CDR1 SGHRS, CDR2 YFSETQ. The CDR3 totals 15 residues. The CDR3 DNA reads TGCGCCAGCAGCTTGGCGGGACAGGGTTACAATGAGCAGTTCTTC. Residues: CASSLAGQGYNEQFF.

V gene TRBV15 combines with J gene TRBJ2-5, with TRBD1 identical over 7 bases. CDR1 is LNHNV and CDR2 is YYDKDF in the germline V gene (reference sequence). This CDR3 region has 13 residues. The V and J ends lost 3 bases and 5 bases, in that order; junction bases with no gene match: 3. This CDR3 reads CATSSDRAETQYF. The CDR3 DNA sequence: TGTGCCACCAGCAGTGACAGGGCGGAGACCCAGTACTTC.

This clonotype was detected a few times. The chain couples TRBV11-1 to TRBJ2-7, with 9 bases lining up with TRBD1. CDR1 SGHAT and CDR2 FQDESV come from the germline V gene (reference sequence). This CDR3 spans 20 amino acids. With 3 bases clipped from V and 7 bases from J, the junction kept 25 bases outside the gene matches. The CDR3: CASSFLSGQGSAARAREQYV. CDR3 DNA: TGTGCCAGCAGCTTCCTCTCGGGACAGGGTTCCGCGGCGAGGGCGCGGGAGCAGTACGTC.

The chain carries TRBV11-2 and TRBJ1-1; D uncertain. The CDR3 is 16 amino acids. Deletions cut 1 base from V and 0 bases from J, with 12 bases between. The germline gives CDR1 SGHAT, CDR2 FQNNGV. In DNA form, the CDR3 reads TGTGCCAGCAGCTTAGCTAGTAGGCCCATGAACACTGAAGCTTTCTTT. This sequence encodes CASSLASRPMNTEAFF.

This clonotype was seen ten or more times. This sequence joins TRBV29-1 and TRBJ2-5, with D uncertain. V gave up 7 bases and J gave up 1 base, with 10 bases separating them. This CDR3 spans 12 amino acids. Germline CDR1 and CDR2: SQVTM and ANQGSEA. The CDR3, as DNA: TGCAGCGCCGGAAAGGGCCAAGAGACCCAGTACTTC. It is translated as CSAGKGQETQYF.

The chain joins TRBV3-1 to TRBJ2-7, with 7 bases identical to TRBD1. The germline gives CDR1 LGHDT, CDR2 YNNKEL (reference sequence). After removal of 3 bases from V and 2 bases from J, the junction contained 4 bases not matched to a gene. This CDR3 is built from 14 residues. The CDR3 region is CASSHGDRPYEQYV. The CDR3, as DNA: TGTGCCAGCAGCCATGGGGACAGACCCTACGAGCAGTACGTC.

The table lists this clonotype with many counts. V gene TRBV20-1 combines with J gene TRBJ2-5; D may be TRBD1 or TRBD2 (5 bases each). Germline-derived CDR1 and CDR2 are DFQATT and SNEGSKA (reference sequence). The V end was cut by 4 bases, the J end by 1 base, with 10 bases between. This CDR3 spans 13 amino acids. The CDR3: CSANRDPQETQYF. The CDR3 DNA reads TGCAGTGCTAACCGGGACCCCCAAGAGACCCAGTACTTC.

In this sample, this clonotype turned up a few times. This chain connects TRBV12-3 or TRBV12-4 to TRBJ2-1; maybe TRBD2 (5 bases). CDR3 length equals 14 residues. The V end lost 3 bases, the J end lost 10 bases, and 16 bases lay between the germline ends. The CDR3 spells CASSFSPYRGEQFF. CDR3 DNA sequence: TGTGCCAGCAGTTTCAGTCCCTACCGGGGAGAGCAGTTCTTC.

The chain uses TRBV20-1 and TRBJ1-1; TRBD1 might be the D (6 bases). Germline CDR1 reads DFQATT; CDR2 reads SNEGSKA (reference sequence). V was cut by 0 bases and J by 3 bases, with 11 bases left in between. CDR3 length: 14 amino acids. The CDR3 DNA follows: TGCAGTGCTAGAGAGGGGGGGGCGGACACTGAAGCTTTCTTT. Translation gives CSAREGGADTEAFF.

The genes are TRBV29-1 and TRBJ2-1; tentatively, D is TRBD2 (5 bases). CDR3 length: 15 amino acids. With 5 bases removed from V and 3 bases from J, the gap between germline ends came to 17 bases. Germline V gives CDR1 SQVTM, CDR2 ANQGSEA. CDR3 region: CSVISLDSRYNEQFF. CDR3 in DNA: TGCAGCGTTATCAGTTTGGACTCCCGCTACAATGAGCAGTTCTTC.

This clonotype was observed a few times. V is TRBV27 and J is TRBJ1-3; D remains ambiguous. CDR3 length: 13 residues. CDR1 and CDR2 (germline): MNHEY, SMNVEV (reference sequence). V was pared by 5 bases and J by 4 bases, with 9 bases between. This CDR3 reads CASSPINGNTIYF. The CDR3 DNA is TGTGCCAGCAGTCCCATTAACGGAAACACCATATATTTT.

V usage is TRBV12-3 or TRBV12-4 and J usage is TRBJ2-3; no firm D call. This CDR3 is 13 amino acids long. V was pared by 5 bases and J by 2 bases, with 8 bases between. CDR3 protein: CASSPQTTDTQYF. The DNA of the CDR3 is TGTGCCAGCAGTCCCCAGACCACAGATACGCAGTATTTT.

At least ten counts were recorded for this clonotype. The chain has TRBV7-9 and TRBJ2-4, with 9 bases identical to TRBD2. V shed 5 bases, J shed 7 bases, and the junction held 15 bases outside the gene matches. This CDR3 comprises 17 residues. The germline CDR1 and CDR2 sequences are SEHNR and FQNEAQ (reference sequence). The CDR3 DNA reads TGTGCCAGCAGCCTGACTTGGGATAGCGGGAGACCCAACATTCAGTACTTC. It yields the protein CASSLTWDSGRPNIQYF.